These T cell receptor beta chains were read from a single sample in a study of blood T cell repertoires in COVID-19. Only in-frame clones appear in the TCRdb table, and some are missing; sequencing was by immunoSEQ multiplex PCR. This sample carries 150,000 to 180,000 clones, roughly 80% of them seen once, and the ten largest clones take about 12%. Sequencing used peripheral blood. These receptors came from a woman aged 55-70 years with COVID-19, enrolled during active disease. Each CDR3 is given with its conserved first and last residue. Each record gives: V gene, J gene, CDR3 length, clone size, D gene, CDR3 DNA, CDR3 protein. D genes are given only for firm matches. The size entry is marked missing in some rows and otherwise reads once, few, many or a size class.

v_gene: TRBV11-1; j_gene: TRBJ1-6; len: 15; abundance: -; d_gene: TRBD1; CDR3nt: TGTGCCAGCAGCATAAGACAGGGAAGGAATTCACCCCTCCACTTT; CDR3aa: CASSIRQGRNSPLHF
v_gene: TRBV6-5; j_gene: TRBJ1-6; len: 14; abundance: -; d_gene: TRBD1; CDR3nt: TGTGCCAGCAGCGTGGGACAGGGGAATTCACCCCTCCACTTT; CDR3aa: CASSVGQGNSPLHF
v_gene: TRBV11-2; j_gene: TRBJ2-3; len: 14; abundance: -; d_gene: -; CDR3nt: TGTGCCAGCAGCCGAACAGGGACCACAGATACGCAGTATTTT; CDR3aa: CASSRTGTTDTQYF
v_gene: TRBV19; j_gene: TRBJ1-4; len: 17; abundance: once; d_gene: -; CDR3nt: TGTGCCAGTAGTACTCGCCCTCCAGGGGTCACTAATGAAAAACTGTTTTTT; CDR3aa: CASSTRPPGVTNEKLFF
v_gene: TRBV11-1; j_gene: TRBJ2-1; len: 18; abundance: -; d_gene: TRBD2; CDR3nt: TGTGCCAGCAGCTTAGCCCTGCTAGCGGGAGGGCTCTACAATGAGCAGTTCTTC; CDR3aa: CASSLALLAGGLYNEQFF
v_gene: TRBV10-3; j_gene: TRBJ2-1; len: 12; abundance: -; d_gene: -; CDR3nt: TGTGCCATCAGTCGACTAGAGAATGAGCAGTTCTTC; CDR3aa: CAISRLENEQFF
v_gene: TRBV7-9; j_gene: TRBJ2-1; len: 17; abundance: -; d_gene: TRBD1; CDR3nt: TGTGCCAGCAGCTTACCCCTGGGGGACAGGGCCTCGGGTGAGCAGTTCTTC; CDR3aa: CASSLPLGDRASGEQFF
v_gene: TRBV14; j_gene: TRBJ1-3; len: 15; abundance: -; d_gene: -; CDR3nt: TGTGCCACCAACGCGGGGTTTGCCTCTGGAAACACCATATATTTT; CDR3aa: CATNAGFASGNTIYF
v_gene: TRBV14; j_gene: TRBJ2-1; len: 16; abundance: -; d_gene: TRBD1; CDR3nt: TGTGCCAGCTCCCCCCTAGGGACAGGTGTAATCAATGAGCAGTTCTTC; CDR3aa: CASSPLGTGVINEQFF
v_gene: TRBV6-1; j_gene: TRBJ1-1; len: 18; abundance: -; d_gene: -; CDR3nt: TGTGCCAGCAGTGAAAACTTGGGATCCGGAGGTTCGAACACTGAAGCTTTCTTT; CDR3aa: CASSENLGSGGSNTEAFF
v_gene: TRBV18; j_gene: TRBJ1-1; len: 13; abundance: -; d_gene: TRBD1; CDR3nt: TGTGCCAGCTCACCCGACAGGGTTTCTGAAGCTTTCTTT; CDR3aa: CASSPDRVSEAFF
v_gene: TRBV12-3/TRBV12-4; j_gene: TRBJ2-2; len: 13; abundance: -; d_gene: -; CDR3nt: TGTGCCAGCAGCAACAAGAACACCGGGGAGCTGTTTTTT; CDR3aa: CASSNKNTGELFF
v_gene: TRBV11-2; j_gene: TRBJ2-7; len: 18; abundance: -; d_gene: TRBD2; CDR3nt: TGTGCCAGCAGCTTATACTTACTAGCGGGTGCGGAACCCTACGAGCAGTACTTC; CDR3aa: CASSLYLLAGAEPYEQYF
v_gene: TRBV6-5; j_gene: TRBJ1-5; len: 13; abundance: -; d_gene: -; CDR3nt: TGTGCCACCACTACCCGGGGGAATCAGCCCCAGCATTTT; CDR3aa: CATTTRGNQPQHF
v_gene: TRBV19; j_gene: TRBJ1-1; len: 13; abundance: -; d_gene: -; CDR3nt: TGTGCCAGCCAGGTGTCCATGAACACTGAAGCTTTCTTT; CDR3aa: CASQVSMNTEAFF
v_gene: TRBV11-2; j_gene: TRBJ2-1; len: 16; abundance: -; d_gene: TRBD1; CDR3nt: TGTGCCAGCAGCTCACGGACAGGGGGCGCCTACAATGAGCAGTTCTTC; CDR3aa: CASSSRTGGAYNEQFF
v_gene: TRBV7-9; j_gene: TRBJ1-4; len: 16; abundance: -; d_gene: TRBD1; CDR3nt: TGTGCCAGCAGCTTACCTACCGGGACAGGGGGCCAAAAACTGTTTTTT; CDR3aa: CASSLPTGTGGQKLFF
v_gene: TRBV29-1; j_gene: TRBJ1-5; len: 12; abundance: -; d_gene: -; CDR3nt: TGCAGCGCCGGGTTCCCGGATCAGCCCCAGCATTTT; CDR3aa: CSAGFPDQPQHF
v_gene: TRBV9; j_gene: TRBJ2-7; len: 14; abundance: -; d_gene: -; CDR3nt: TGTGCCAGCAGCGTTAGCGGATCTCACTACGAGCAGTACTTC; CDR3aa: CASSVSGSHYEQYF
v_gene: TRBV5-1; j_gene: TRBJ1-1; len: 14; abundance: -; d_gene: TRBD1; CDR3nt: TGCGCCAGCAGCCAAGGGACAGGGGGCTCTGAAGCTTTCTTT; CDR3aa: CASSQGTGGSEAFF
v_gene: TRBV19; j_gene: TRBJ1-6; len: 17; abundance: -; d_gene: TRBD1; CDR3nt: TGTGCCAGTAGTCCGAGGGGGCTAAGCTCCTATAATTCACCCCTCCACTTT; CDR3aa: CASSPRGLSSYNSPLHF
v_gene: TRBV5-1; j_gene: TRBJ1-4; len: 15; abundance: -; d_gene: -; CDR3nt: TGCGCCAGCAGCTTGGAGTACAGACCAAATGAAAAACTGTTTTTT; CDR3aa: CASSLEYRPNEKLFF
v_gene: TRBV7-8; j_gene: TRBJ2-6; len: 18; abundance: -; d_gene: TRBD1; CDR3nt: TGTGCCAGCAGCCTAGTGGACAGGGTGGCGAGCGGGGCCAACGTCCTGACTTTC; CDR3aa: CASSLVDRVASGANVLTF
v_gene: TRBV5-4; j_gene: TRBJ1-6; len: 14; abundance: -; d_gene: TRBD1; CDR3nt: TGTGCCAGCAGCTACAGGGGAGTCGGGTCACCCCTCCACTTT; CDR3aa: CASSYRGVGSPLHF
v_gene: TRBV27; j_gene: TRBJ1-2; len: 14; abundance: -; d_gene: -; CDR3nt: TGTGCCAGCAGTTTACGGGTCGAGGACTATGGCTACACCTTC; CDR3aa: CASSLRVEDYGYTF
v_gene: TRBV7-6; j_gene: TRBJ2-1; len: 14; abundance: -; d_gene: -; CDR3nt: TGTGCCAGCAGCTTCAGGGAATTCAGCAATGAGCAGTTCTTC; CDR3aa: CASSFREFSNEQFF
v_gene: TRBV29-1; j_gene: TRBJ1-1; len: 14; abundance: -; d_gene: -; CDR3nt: TGCAGCGCCATACTACAGACAGGTAGGACTGAAGCTTTCTTT; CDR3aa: CSAILQTGRTEAFF
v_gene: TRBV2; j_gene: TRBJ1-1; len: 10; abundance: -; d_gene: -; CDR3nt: TGTGCCAGCAATGGGGGCGAAGCTTTCTTT; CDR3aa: CASNGGEAFF
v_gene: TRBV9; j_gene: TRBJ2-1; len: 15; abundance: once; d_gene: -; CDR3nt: TGTGCCAGCAGCCCGCAAGGGGGGGTCTACAATGAGCAGTTCTTC; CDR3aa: CASSPQGGVYNEQFF
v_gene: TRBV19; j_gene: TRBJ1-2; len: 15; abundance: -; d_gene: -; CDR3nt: TGTGCCAGTAGCCCTGGCTGGGACACTAACTATGGCTACACCTTC; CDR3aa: CASSPGWDTNYGYTF
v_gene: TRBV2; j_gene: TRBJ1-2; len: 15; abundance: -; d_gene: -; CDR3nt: TGTGCCAGCAGTCGAGACGGGGGTAATGTCTATGGCTACACCTTC; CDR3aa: CASSRDGGNVYGYTF
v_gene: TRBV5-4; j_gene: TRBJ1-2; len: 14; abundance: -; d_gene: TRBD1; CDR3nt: TGTGCCAGCAGCACCCTACAGGGGCCGGGGGGCTACACCTTC; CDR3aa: CASSTLQGPGGYTF
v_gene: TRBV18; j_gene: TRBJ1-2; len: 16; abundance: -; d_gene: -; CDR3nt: TGTGCCAGCTCACCACCCGACAGGACGGCTATCAACGGCTACACCTTC; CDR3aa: CASSPPDRTAINGYTF
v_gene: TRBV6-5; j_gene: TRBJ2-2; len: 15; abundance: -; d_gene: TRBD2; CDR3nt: TGTGCCAGCAGTTATGATAGCGGGAGGAACGGGGAGCTGTTTTTT; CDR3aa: CASSYDSGRNGELFF
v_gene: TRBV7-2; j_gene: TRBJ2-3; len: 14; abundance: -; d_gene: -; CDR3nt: TGTGCCAGCAGCACCGGACTACACACAGATACGCAGTATTTT; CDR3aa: CASSTGLHTDTQYF
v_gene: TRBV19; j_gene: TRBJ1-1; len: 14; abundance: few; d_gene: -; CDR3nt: TGTGCCAGTAGTCCTCAAGGGGGGAACACTGAAGCTTTCTTT; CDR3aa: CASSPQGGNTEAFF
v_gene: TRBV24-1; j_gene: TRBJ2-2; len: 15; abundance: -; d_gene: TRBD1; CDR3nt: TGTGCCACCAGTGAAGGGGGCGTGAACACCGGGGAGCTGTTTTTT; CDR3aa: CATSEGGVNTGELFF